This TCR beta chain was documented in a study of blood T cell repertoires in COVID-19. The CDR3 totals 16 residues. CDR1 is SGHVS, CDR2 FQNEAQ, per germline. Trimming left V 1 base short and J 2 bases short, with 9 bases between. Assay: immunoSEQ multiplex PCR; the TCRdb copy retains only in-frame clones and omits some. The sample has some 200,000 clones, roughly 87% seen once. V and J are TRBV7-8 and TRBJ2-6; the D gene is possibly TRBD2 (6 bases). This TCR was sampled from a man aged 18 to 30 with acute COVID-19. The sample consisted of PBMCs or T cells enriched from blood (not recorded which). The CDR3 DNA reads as TGTGCCAGCAGCTTAGTTCGGGGGACTGGGGCCAACGTCCTGACTTTC. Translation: CASSLVRGTGANVLTF.